The sequence of this TCR beta chain was determined in a study of blood T cell repertoires in COVID-19. Across the study: Sites in the United States, Italy and Spain provided acute and convalescent COVID-19 samples.

The length of the CDR3 is 15 residues. CDR1 is LNHDA and CDR2 is SQIVND in the germline V gene (reference sequence). The junction had 8 bases not matched to a gene; V was cut back by 5 bases and J by 10 bases. The authors' processing: Cell counts per sample came from amplifying reference gene primers. TCRdb's copy holds only in-frame clones and misses some; the assay was immunoSEQ multiplex PCR. The V and J calls and clone size come from that table; D and trimming were worked out from the DNA. The data show around 140,000 clones, about 86% seen once. The TCR sequence derives from an older woman with acute or convalescent COVID-19. Sequences were obtained from peripheral blood. This sequence joins TRBV19 and TRBJ2-1; 13 positions agree with TRBD2. The CDR3 here is CASSFPGLAGYEQFF. For the CDR3, the DNA is TGTGCCAGTAGTTTCCCGGGACTAGCGGGATACGAGCAGTTCTTC.